Listed here are 9 T cell receptor beta chains from one sample, sequenced in a study of response to subunit inactivated influenza vaccine. TCRdb analysed the RT-PCR reads with MiXCR anew, one entry per CDR3 protein. The sample includes about 310,000 distinct CDR3 sequences, 22% of them seen just once. This material consisted of PBMCs from blood, taken less than 22 months after vaccination. These receptors all stem from a man in his fifties or sixties who received an inactivated influenza vaccine.

This clonotype has more than one count but fewer than ten. CDR3 DNA sequence: TGTGCCAGCAGCTTCATACAGGGGACTAACTATGGCTACACCTTC. It codes for CASSFIQGTNYGYTF. V usage is TRBV7-9 and J usage is TRBJ1-2; 7 bases fit TRBD1. Germline V gene data show CDR1 as SEHNR and CDR2 as FQNEAQ (reference sequence). V gave up 3 bases and J gave up 0 bases; unmatched junction bases: 4. CDR3 length: 15 amino acids. Supplemented by reference TRBV7-9 and TRBJ1-2, the full variable domain reads DTGVSQNPRHKITKRGQNVTFRCDPISEHNRLYWYRQTLGQGPEFLTYFQNEAQLEKSRLLSDRFSAERPKGSFSTLEIQRTEQGDSAMYLCASSFIQGTNYGYTFGSGTRLTVV.

This clonotype occurred many times. The chain uses TRBV7-2 and TRBJ1-3, with unresolved D. The V gene's germline CDR1 is SGHTA and CDR2 FQGNSA. V lost 1 base and J 4 bases, leaving 11 bases between the germline ends. The CDR3 contains 15 residues. The CDR3 here is CASSLEVGNGNTIYF. CDR3 nucleotide sequence: TGTGCCAGCAGCTTAGAAGTGGGCAACGGAAACACCATATATTTT.

This rearrangement joins TRBV7-9 to TRBJ2-1, with D tentatively TRBD2 (5 bases). Germline V CDR1 and CDR2: SEHNR, FQNEAQ (reference sequence). This CDR3 region has 12 residues. V was clipped by 10 bases and J by 3 bases, with 10 bases between them. The CDR3 loop is CATRSGYNEQFF. The CDR3 region has the DNA TGTGCCACGCGGAGCGGCTACAATGAGCAGTTCTTC. Variable domain in full (rest from reference TRBV7-9 and TRBJ2-1): DTGVSQNPRHKITKRGQNVTFRCDPISEHNRLYWYRQTLGQGPEFLTYFQNEAQLEKSRLLSDRFSAERPKGSFSTLEIQRTEQGDSAMYLCATRSGYNEQFFGPGTRLTVL.

The V call is TRBV7-9, the J call TRBJ1-2, with D maybe TRBD1 (6 bases). V lost 2 bases to trimming and J lost 0 bases, with 13 bases between them. The CDR3 length is 16 residues. Looked up from germline, CDR1 is SEHNR and CDR2 is FQNEAQ (reference sequence). The DNA of the CDR3 is TGTGCCAGCAGCTTAATGGGGGCTCCAGCTAACTATGGCTACACCTTC. Residues: CASSLMGAPANYGYTF.

The V gene is TRBV7-8, the J gene TRBJ2-7; 9 bases agree with TRBD2. Germline lookup yields CDR1 SGHVS and CDR2 FQNEAQ. There are 15 residues in the CDR3. The ends lost 8 bases at V and 5 bases at J; junction bases unmatched: 13. The CDR3 sequence is CASSNRAGGYHEQYF. CDR3 coding DNA: TGTGCCAGCTCCAATCGGGCGGGAGGGTACCACGAGCAGTACTTC.

This clonotype occurred a few times. V usage is TRBV4-3 and J usage is TRBJ1-1; possible D gene TRBD1, 6 bases. The germline V and J ends were trimmed by 1 base and 1 base, with 10 bases remaining between them. This CDR3 comprises 15 residues. CDR1 LGHNA and CDR2 YSLEER come from the germline V gene. CDR3 amino acids: CASSQADRQNTEAFF. The CDR3, as DNA: TGCGCCAGCAGCCAAGCTGACAGGCAGAACACTGAAGCTTTCTTT.

This clonotype was observed at least ten times. The chain carries TRBV20-1 and TRBJ1-1, with 7 bases aligning to TRBD1. V gave up 8 bases and J gave up 2 bases; unmatched junction bases: 14. Germline V lookup: CDR1 DFQATT, CDR2 SNEGSKA (reference sequence). CDR3 size: 15 residues. CDR3 nucleotides: TGCAGTCCCGCTAAGAGTACAGGGGTTAACACTGAAGCTTTCTTT. It yields the protein CSPAKSTGVNTEAFF.

This chain joins TRBV5-6 and TRBJ2-3; 7 positions agree with TRBD2. V trimming: 4 bases; J trimming: 2 bases; junction bases outside the gene matches: 10. The germline CDR1 and CDR2 sequences are SGHDT and YYEEEE. The CDR3 is 16 amino acids. In DNA form, the CDR3 reads TGTGCCAGCAGCCTGACCGGGACTAATCCCACAGATACGCAGTATTTT. Amino acids: CASSLTGTNPTDTQYF.

This clonotype was counted a few times. The chain has TRBV4-3 and TRBJ2-5, with D possibly being TRBD1 (5 bases). The CDR3 runs to 15 residues. Germline V gives CDR1 LGHNA, CDR2 YSLEER. The V end was cut by 4 bases, the J end by 5 bases, with 17 bases between. The CDR3 sequence is CASSLHFMGRETQYF. The CDR3 region has the DNA TGCGCCAGCAGCCTCCATTTCATGGGGCGGGAGACCCAGTACTTC.